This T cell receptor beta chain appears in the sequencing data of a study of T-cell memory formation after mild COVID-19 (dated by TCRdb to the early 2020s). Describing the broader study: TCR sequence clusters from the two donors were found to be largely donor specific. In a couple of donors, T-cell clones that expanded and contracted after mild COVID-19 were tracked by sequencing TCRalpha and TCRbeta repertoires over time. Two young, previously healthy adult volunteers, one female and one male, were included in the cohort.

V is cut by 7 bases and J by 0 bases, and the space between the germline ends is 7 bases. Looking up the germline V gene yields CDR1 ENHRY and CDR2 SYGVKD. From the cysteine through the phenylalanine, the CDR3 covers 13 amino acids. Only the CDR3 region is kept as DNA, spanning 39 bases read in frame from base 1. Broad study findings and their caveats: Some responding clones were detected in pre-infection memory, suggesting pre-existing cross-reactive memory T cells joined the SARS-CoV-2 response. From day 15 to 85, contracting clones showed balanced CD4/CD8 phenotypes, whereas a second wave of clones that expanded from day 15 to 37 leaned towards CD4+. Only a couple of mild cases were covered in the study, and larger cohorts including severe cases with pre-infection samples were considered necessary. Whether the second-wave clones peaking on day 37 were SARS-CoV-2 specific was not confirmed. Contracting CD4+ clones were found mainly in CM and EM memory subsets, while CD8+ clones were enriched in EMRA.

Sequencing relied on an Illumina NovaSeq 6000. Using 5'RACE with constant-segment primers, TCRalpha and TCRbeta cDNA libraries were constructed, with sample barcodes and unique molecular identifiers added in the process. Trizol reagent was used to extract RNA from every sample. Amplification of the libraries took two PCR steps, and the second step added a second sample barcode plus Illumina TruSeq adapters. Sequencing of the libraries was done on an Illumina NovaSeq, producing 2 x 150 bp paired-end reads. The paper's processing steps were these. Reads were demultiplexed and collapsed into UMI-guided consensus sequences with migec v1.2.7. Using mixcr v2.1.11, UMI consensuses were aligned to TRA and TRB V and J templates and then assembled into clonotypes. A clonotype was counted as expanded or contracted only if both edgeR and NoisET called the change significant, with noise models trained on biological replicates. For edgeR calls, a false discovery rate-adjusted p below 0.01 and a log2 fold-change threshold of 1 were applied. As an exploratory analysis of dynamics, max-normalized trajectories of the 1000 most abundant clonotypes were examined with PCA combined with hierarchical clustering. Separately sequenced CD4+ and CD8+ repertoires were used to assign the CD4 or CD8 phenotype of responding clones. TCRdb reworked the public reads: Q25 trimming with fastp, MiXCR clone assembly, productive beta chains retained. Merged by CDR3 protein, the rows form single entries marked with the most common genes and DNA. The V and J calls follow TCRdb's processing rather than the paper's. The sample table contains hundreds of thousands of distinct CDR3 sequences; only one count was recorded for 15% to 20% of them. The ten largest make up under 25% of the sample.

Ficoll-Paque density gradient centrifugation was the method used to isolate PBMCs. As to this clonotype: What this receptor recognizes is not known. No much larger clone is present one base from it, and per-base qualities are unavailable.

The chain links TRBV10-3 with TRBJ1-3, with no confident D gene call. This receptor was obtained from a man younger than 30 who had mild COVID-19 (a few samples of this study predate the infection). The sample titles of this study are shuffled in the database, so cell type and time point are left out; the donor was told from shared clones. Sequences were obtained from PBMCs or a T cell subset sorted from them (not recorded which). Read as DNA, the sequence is TGTGCCATCATGGACCGCTCTGGAAACACCATATATTTT. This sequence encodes CAIMDRSGNTIYF.